This TCR beta chain was sequenced in a study of blood T cell repertoires in COVID-19. About the research overall: Samples of COVID-19 (acute and convalescent) were obtained from the United States, Italy and Spain.

During active infection, Seattle patients enrolled and were then monitored through disease. Original handling: Cell counts per sample came from amplifying reference gene primers. Method: immunoSEQ multiplex PCR; TCRdb's copy keeps in-frame clones and lacks some. V and J calls and clone size are copied from that table; D and trimming were computed from the DNA. The sample records about 370,000 clones, more than 70% being singletons. The table lists this clone with a few counts. V lost 6 bases and J lost 2, with 14 bases in between. The CDR3 has 15 residues. From germline, CDR1 is SNHLY and CDR2 FYNNEI. The sample comprised peripheral blood. This TCR was sampled from a young woman with COVID-19, enrolled during active disease. The chain links TRBV2 to TRBJ1-5; a possible D gene is TRBD1 (6 bases). This CDR3 reads CASSHPTGRNQPQHF. Written as DNA, the CDR3 is TGTGCCAGCAGCCACCCGACAGGCCGCAATCAGCCCCAGCATTTT.